The 23 T cell receptor beta chains reported below all come from one sample, sequenced in a study of blood T cell repertoires in COVID-19 (dated by TCRdb to 2018 to 2021). Library preparation used the immunoSEQ multiplex PCR assay. Sourced from immuneACCESS, this table was stored by TCRdb with only in-frame sequences that have V and J called. A share of the clones is absent; for the studies checked, an unresolved V gene accounts for under half, and the remainder has no known explanation. Here the sample has roughly 38,000 clones; 85% to 90% occur a single time. The biggest ten clones account for roughly three fifths of the sample. Sequencing was done on a sample of peripheral blood. The receptors originated from a man in his sixties or seventies with acute or convalescent COVID-19.

Only one count was recorded for this clone. The chain links TRBV7-2 to TRBJ1-4; TRBD1 agrees at 7 bases. V dropped 5 bases and J dropped 5; count of bases not matched to a gene: 8. Per germline, CDR1 SGHTA and CDR2 FQGNSA. This CDR3 has 15 residues. CDR3 region: CASSGGTERNEKLFF. The CDR3 nucleotides are TGTGCCAGCAGCGGGGGGACAGAACGAAATGAAAAACTGTTTTTT.

This chain joins TRBV3-1 (or the pseudogene TRBV3-2) and TRBJ2-5; 15 bases match TRBD2. Germline V gene sequence: CDR1 LGHDT, CDR2 YNNKEL (reference sequence). This CDR3 spans 15 amino acids. With V trimmed by 6 bases and J by 5 bases, 4 bases remained unmatched. The CDR3 here is CASRGLAGGPETQYF. For the CDR3, the DNA is TGTGCCAGCAGGGGACTAGCGGGGGGACCCGAGACCCAGTACTTC.

In regard to this clone: At one boundary the junction diverges from the germline segment, which might be a read error. CDR3 coding DNA: TGTGCCAGCAGCTTGGCGGGGACTAGCGGCTACGTGCAGTACTTC. Translation: CASSLAGTSGYVQYF. V is TRBV5-8 and J is TRBJ2-7, with TRBD2 matching over 11 bases. The CDR3 is 15 residues long. CDR1 and CDR2 from the germline V gene are SGHTS and YDEGEE. Looking up the rest from reference TRBV5-8 and TRBJ2-7 gives the full variable domain: EAGVTQSPTHLIKTRGQQATLRCSPISGHTSVYWYQQALGLGLQFLLWYDEGEERNRGNFPPRFSGRQFPNYSSELNVNALELEDSALYLCASSLAGTSGYVQYFGPGTRLTVT.

The chain has TRBV11-2 and TRBJ2-2; D ambiguous. Germline CDR1 reads SGHAT; CDR2 reads FQNNGV. This CDR3 has 13 residues. V lost 0 bases to trimming and J lost 7 bases, with 6 bases between them. Written as DNA, the CDR3 is TGTGCCAGCAGCTTAGATCGCAGCGGGGAGCTGTTTTTT. It is translated as CASSLDRSGELFF. Looking up the rest from reference TRBV11-2 and TRBJ2-2 gives the full variable domain: EAGVAQSPRYKIIEKRQSVAFWCNPISGHATLYWYQQILGQGPKLLIQFQNNGVVDDSQLPKDRFSAERLKGVDSTLKIQPAKLEDSAVYLCASSLDRSGELFFGEGSRLTVL.

The chain links TRBV9 to TRBJ2-1; TRBD2 might be the D (6 bases). Germline V gene lookup returns CDR1 SGDLS and CDR2 YYNGEE. The ends were cut back, 6 bases at V and 5 bases at J, with 12 bases in the middle. This CDR3 has 13 amino acids. The DNA of the CDR3 is TGTGCCAGCAATCGGGAGCAAGACAATGAGCAGTTCTTC. Its translation: CASNREQDNEQFF.

The V gene is TRBV12-5, the J gene TRBJ2-5; 8 bases map to TRBD1. The CDR3 consists of 15 residues. Unmatched junction bases numbered 2, after V lost 0 bases and J lost 2 bases. In germline, CDR1 is LGHNT, CDR2 FRNRAP. DNA for the CDR3: TGTGCTAGTGGTTTGGTTACAGGGGGACAAGAGACCCAGTACTTC. This sequence encodes CASGLVTGGQETQYF.

The genes are TRBV9 and TRBJ1-6, with no clear D. The CDR3 runs 16 residues. The V gene lost 0 bases and the J gene lost 5 bases, with 12 bases spanning the gap. The germline CDR1 and CDR2 sequences are SGDLS and YYNGEE. CDR3 DNA: TGTGCCAGCAGCGTAGGCACAGCTCCCAATAATTCACCCCTCCACTTT. Amino acids: CASSVGTAPNNSPLHF.

This chain joins TRBV7-9 and TRBJ2-7; 7 bases agree with TRBD1. The CDR3 covers 14 residues. The J segment lost 6 bases and the V segment lost 9 bases, leaving 14 bases of the junction unmatched. From germline, CDR1 is SEHNR and CDR2 FQNEAQ (reference sequence). The CDR3 here is CASIGYDRDGEQYF. In nucleotides, the CDR3 is TGTGCCAGTATTGGGTACGACAGGGACGGCGAGCAGTACTTC. Together with reference TRBV7-9 and TRBJ2-7, the CDR3 gives the full variable domain: DTGVSQNPRHKITKRGQNVTFRCDPISEHNRLYWYRQTLGQGPEFLTYFQNEAQLEKSRLLSDRFSAERPKGSFSTLEIQRTEQGDSAMYLCASIGYDRDGEQYFGPGTRLTVT.

Only one count was recorded for this clone. The gene calls are TRBV30 and TRBJ2-5, with D tentatively TRBD2 (6 bases). Germline V CDR1 and CDR2: GTSNPN, SVGIG (reference sequence). This CDR3 has 16 residues. V was clipped by 5 bases and J by 4 bases, with 23 bases between them. DNA for the CDR3: TGTGCCTGGGCGGTGCCCACGGGGGTGAGGGGAGAGACCCAGTACTTC. The encoded protein is CAWAVPTGVRGETQYF. Filled out from reference TRBV30 and TRBJ2-5, the complete variable domain reads SQTIHQWPATLVQPVGSPLSLECTVEGTSNPNLYWYRQAAGRGLQLLFYSVGIGQISSEVPQNLSASRPQDRQFILSSKKLLLSDSGFYLCAWAVPTGVRGETQYFGPGTRLLVL.

This chain connects TRBV28 to TRBJ2-7; perhaps TRBD2 as D (7 bases). Germline CDR1 is MDHEN and CDR2 is SYDVKM. Deletions cut 7 bases from V and 3 bases from J, with 16 bases between. The CDR3 contains 14 residues. DNA of the CDR3: TGTGCCAGCAACCTGGGGGGGCAAAACTACGAGCAGTACTTC. Residues: CASNLGGQNYEQYF.

The chain couples TRBV6-1 to TRBJ2-5; D might be TRBD2 (5 bases). The CDR3 has 14 residues. V lost 0 bases to trimming and J lost 0 bases, with 5 bases between them. Germline V gene lookup returns CDR1 MNHNS and CDR2 SASEGT. The CDR3 DNA reads as TGTGCCAGCAGTGAAGCGCGGGACCAAGAGACCCAGTACTTC. Translating gives CASSEARDQETQYF.

The rearrangement joins TRBV6-5 to TRBJ1-6; TRBD1 aligns across 10 bases. Germline CDR1 and CDR2: MNHEY and SVGAGI. This CDR3 region has 13 residues. V lost 6 bases to trimming and J lost 9 bases; unmatched junction nucleotides: 2. CDR3: CASRDRGTSPLHF. The CDR3 DNA is TGTGCCAGCAGGGACAGGGGGACTTCACCCCTCCACTTT.

A single count supports this clone. The chain is built from TRBV2 and TRBJ1-6, with D maybe TRBD1 (5 bases). This CDR3 has 18 amino acids. V was clipped by 6 bases and J by 0 bases, with 18 bases between them. Germline-derived CDR1 and CDR2 are SNHLY and FYNNEI. The CDR3 nucleotides are TGTGCCAGCAGGGTTCGCGACAGTCCGAGCTCCTATAATTCACCCCTCCACTTT. Its protein product is CASRVRDSPSSYNSPLHF.

V usage is TRBV18 and J usage is TRBJ1-3; D uncertain. Trimming left V 3 bases short and J 0 bases short, with 6 bases between. The CDR3 has 14 residues. Germline V gene data show CDR1 as KGHSH and CDR2 as LQKENI. CDR3 bases: TGTGCCAGCTCACCGGAGAGCTCTGGAAACACCATATATTTT. Translated: CASSPESSGNTIYF.

This chain connects TRBV7-2 to TRBJ2-7; D may be TRBD1 (5 bases). CDR1 SGHTA and CDR2 FQGNSA come from the germline V gene. This CDR3 is built from 14 residues. The V and J ends lost 2 bases and 3 bases respectively, with 11 bases between them. The CDR3 sequence: CASSLKGEHYEQYF. In nucleotides, the CDR3 is TGTGCCAGCAGCTTAAAAGGGGAACACTACGAGCAGTACTTC.

The genes are TRBV5-4 and TRBJ1-2, with D possibly TRBD1 on 5 matching bases. V shed 4 bases and J shed 0 bases, with 10 bases lying between them. The CDR3 runs to 14 residues. CDR1 is SGHNT, CDR2 YYREEE, per germline (reference sequence). The CDR3 region has the DNA TGTGCCAGCAGCCCGACAGATACTAACTATGGCTACACCTTC. It translates to CASSPTDTNYGYTF.

The V and J genes are TRBV18 and TRBJ2-5; D gene uncertain. The CDR3 is made up of 12 amino acids. Trimming removed 2 bases from V and 3 bases from J, with 4 bases in between. Germline V gene sequence: CDR1 KGHSH, CDR2 LQKENI. The CDR3: CASSPAEETQYF. DNA for the CDR3: TGTGCCAGCTCACCAGCGGAAGAGACCCAGTACTTC.

The chain couples TRBV3-1 (or the pseudogene TRBV3-2) to TRBJ1-5; D uncertain. The ends were cut back, 1 base at V and 6 bases at J, with 22 bases in the middle. The germline V gene encodes CDR1 LGHDT and CDR2 YNNKEL (reference sequence). The CDR3 length is 18 residues. The CDR3 DNA follows: TGTGCCAGCAGCCAAGGGAGTTCCCGGGGAGCACCCATTCAGCCCCAGCATTTT. Translated: CASSQGSSRGAPIQPQHF.

The chain links TRBV18 to TRBJ2-7; a weak D match, TRBD1 (7 bases). The CDR3 spans 15 residues. V lost 5 bases and J 4 bases, leaving 18 bases between the germline ends. From germline, CDR1 is KGHSH and CDR2 LQKENI. CDR3 loop: CASSAGGTESYEQYF. The DNA of the CDR3 is TGTGCCAGCTCAGCAGGCGGGACAGAGAGTTACGAGCAGTACTTC.

The rearrangement links TRBV9 to TRBJ1-1; D remains unclear. The V gene lost 2 bases and the J gene lost 0 bases, with 5 bases spanning the gap. The germline CDR1 and CDR2 sequences are SGDLS and YYNGEE. The CDR3 loop spans 13 amino acids. CDR3 residues: CASSVGMNTEAFF. Written as DNA, the CDR3 is TGTGCCAGCAGCGTCGGTATGAACACTGAAGCTTTCTTT.

The chain is built from TRBV19 and TRBJ2-1; D unresolved. Trimming removed 4 bases from V and 3 bases from J, with 10 bases in between. The CDR3 length is 14 residues. Germline CDR1 reads LNHDA; CDR2 reads SQIVND (reference sequence). In DNA form, the CDR3 reads TGTGCCAGTAGTAAGAGAACAGACTACAATGAGCAGTTCTTC. It yields the protein CASSKRTDYNEQFF.

This chain uses TRBV3-1 (or the pseudogene TRBV3-2) with TRBJ2-5; a possible D gene is TRBD2 (6 bases). The CDR3 is made up of 16 amino acids. V shed 1 base and J shed 1 base, with 13 bases lying between them. The germline V gene has CDR1 LGHDT and CDR2 YNNKEL (reference sequence). CDR3: CASSQGPSEIQETQYF. In DNA form, the CDR3 reads TGTGCCAGCAGCCAAGGTCCTAGCGAGATCCAAGAGACCCAGTACTTC.

The rearrangement joins TRBV28 to TRBJ1-6; D unclear. CDR1 MDHEN and CDR2 SYDVKM come from the germline V gene. The CDR3 loop spans 13 amino acids. V was trimmed by 4 bases and J by 9 bases, leaving 10 bases between them. CDR3 sequence (DNA): TGTGCCAGCAGTTCCCCGGTCGGTTCACCCCTCCACTTT. Translating gives CASSSPVGSPLHF.